This T cell receptor beta chain was sequenced during a study of blood T cell repertoires in COVID-19. In the study overall: Researchers got acute and convalescent COVID-19 samples from the United States, Italy and Spain.

Assay used: immunoSEQ multiplex PCR; TCRdb lists only in-frame clones, some missing. The data contain some 88,000 clones, about nine tenths of them singletons. Germline lookup yields CDR1 LGHNA and CDR2 YNFKEQ. Deletions cut 1 base from V and 5 bases from J, with 20 bases between. CDR3 length: 17 amino acids. The chain has TRBV4-2 and TRBJ2-5; tentatively, D is TRBD1 (6 bases). This receptor was taken from a human donor with active COVID-19. The donor label of this sample is uncertain. The sequencing sample was made of peripheral blood. The CDR3 DNA reads TGTGCCAGCAGCCAAGTAGGGATGGACAGCCTGCCGGAGACCCAGTACTTC. Translation gives CASSQVGMDSLPETQYF.